Below, 29 T cell receptor beta chains from the same sample are listed, as sequenced in a study of identical twins (dated by TCRdb to the mid-2010s). Library method: 5' RACE. The sample was run on an Illumina HiSeq 2000. TCRdb itself trimmed the public reads at Q25 with fastp, ran MiXCR and retained productive beta chains. Entries are consolidated by CDR3 protein sequence, retaining the most common genes and DNA. For this sample the table gives roughly 540,000 distinct CDR3 sequences, of which 20% to 25% were detected only once. Of the sample, about 0.91% is held by the ten largest clones. The sample was also reused in another study, on T cells expressing NK-cell markers.

The sequencing sample was made of CD4+ T cells sorted from blood. These receptors were taken from a woman under 30 in good health.

V and J are TRBV6-1 and TRBJ1-2; 7 nucleotides agree with TRBD1. V shed 5 bases, J shed 0 bases, and the junction held 18 bases outside the gene matches. The CDR3 is made up of 19 amino acids. The germline gives CDR1 MNHNS, CDR2 SASEGT. The CDR3 loop is CASSTLSPGQHSTNYGYTF. In DNA form, the CDR3 reads TGTGCCAGCAGTACCCTGAGCCCGGGACAGCACAGTACTAACTATGGCTACACCTTC.

V and J are TRBV6-1 and TRBJ1-1; 8 nucleotides agree with TRBD1. Germline-derived CDR1 and CDR2 are MNHNS and SASEGT. The CDR3 contains 15 residues. The trim removed 8 bases at V and 3 bases at J, leaving 11 bases unmatched. CDR3 amino acids: CASGIGTGTYTEAFF. The CDR3 DNA reads as TGTGCCAGCGGGATTGGGACAGGAACTTACACTGAAGCTTTCTTT.

This clonotype was seen only a few times. In DNA, the CDR3 is TGCGCCAGCAGCCAAGCCTTTGGAGGAACCACAGATACGCAGTATTTT. Its protein product is CASSQAFGGTTDTQYF. This rearrangement joins TRBV4-3 to TRBJ2-3, with D perhaps matching TRBD2 (5 bases). There are 16 residues in the CDR3. Trimming shortened V by 1 base and J by 2 bases, and 13 bases separated the two germline ends. Germline V CDR1 and CDR2: LGHNA, YSLEER.

V usage is TRBV7-3 and J usage is TRBJ2-1, with TRBD2 matching 10 bases. V trimming: 5 bases; J trimming: 9 bases; junction bases outside the gene matches: 10. This CDR3 has 15 residues. Germline V gene data show CDR1 as SGHTA and CDR2 as FQGTGA. The CDR3 nucleotides are TGTGCCAGCAGCCCGTCTAGCGGGGGTAATGGTGAGCAGTTCTTC. Its translation: CASSPSSGGNGEQFF. Based on the CDR3 plus reference TRBV7-3 and TRBJ2-1, the full variable domain is GAGVSQTPSNKVTEKGKYVELRCDPISGHTALYWYRQSLGQGPEFLIYFQGTGAADDSGLPNDRFFAVRPEGSVSTLKIQRTERGDSAVYLCASSPSSGGNGEQFFGPGTRLTVL.

This clonotype was picked up one time. This rearrangement joins TRBV2 to TRBJ2-1; D gene ambiguous. The CDR3 contains 15 residues. V was trimmed by 3 bases and J by 4 bases, leaving 13 bases between them. Germline loops: CDR1 SNHLY, CDR2 FYNNEI. The CDR3 nucleotides are TGTGCCAGCAGTGATTCTCCCCCCCAGTACAATGAGCAGTTCTTC. This codes for CASSDSPPQYNEQFF.

Ten or more counts support this clonotype. The V gene is TRBV11-3, the J gene TRBJ2-1; 11 positions agree with TRBD2. From germline, CDR1 is SGHNT and CDR2 YENEEA. V lost 4 bases and J lost 6; bases outside the gene matches: 5. This CDR3 spans 15 amino acids. In DNA form, the CDR3 reads TGTGCCAGCAGCTCCGGGACTAGCGGTGGCAATGAGCAGTTCTTC. Protein sequence: CASSSGTSGGNEQFF. Full variable domain (rest looked up from reference TRBV11-3 and TRBJ2-1): EAGVVQSPRYKIIEKKQPVAFWCNPISGHNTLYWYLQNLGQGPELLIRYENEEAVDDSQLPKDRFSAERLKGVDSTLKIQPAELGDSAVYLCASSSGTSGGNEQFFGPGTRLTVL.

The V gene is TRBV6-6, the J gene TRBJ2-7; 8 bases line up with TRBD1. V lost 4 bases, J lost 5 bases, and 4 bases stayed unmatched. Per germline, CDR1 MNHNY and CDR2 SVGAGI (reference sequence). The CDR3 length is 13 residues. The CDR3 sequence is CASSSTGANEQYF. CDR3 DNA: TGTGCCAGCAGTTCGACAGGGGCCAACGAGCAGTACTTC.

The J gene is TRBJ1-3, the V gene TRBV6-1; D not certain. This CDR3 contains 14 residues. V gave up 3 bases and J gave up 0 bases, with 6 bases separating them. Germline CDR1 reads MNHNS; CDR2 reads SASEGT. CDR3 protein: CASSDHSSGNTIYF. The CDR3 DNA reads as TGTGCCAGCAGTGATCACAGCTCTGGAAACACCATATATTTT.

This clonotype occurred a few times. This rearrangement joins TRBV20-1 to TRBJ2-3, with D hard to call. The germline CDR1 and CDR2 sequences are DFQATT and SNEGSKA (reference sequence). V dropped 3 bases and J dropped 4 bases, with 11 bases sitting between them. There are 13 residues in the CDR3. CDR3 sequence (DNA): TGCAGTGCTAGTCCCCGGGCTCCAGATACGCAGTATTTT. Protein product: CSASPRAPDTQYF.

This clonotype was seen once. The chain joins TRBV12-3 or TRBV12-4 to TRBJ2-5, with 7 nucleotides matching TRBD1. The J segment lost 3 bases and the V segment lost 5 bases, leaving 6 bases of the junction unmatched. The length of the CDR3 is 14 residues. CDR3 residues: CASSLGQMKETQYF. The CDR3 region has the DNA TGTGCCAGCAGTCTGGGACAGATGAAAGAGACCCAGTACTTC.

The J gene is TRBJ1-1, the V gene TRBV6-1, with 11 bases identical to TRBD1. The V gene's germline CDR1 is MNHNS and CDR2 SASEGT. V lost 7 bases to trimming and J lost 6 bases; unmatched junction nucleotides: 19. The CDR3 sequence is 18 residues long. The CDR3 nucleotides read TGTGCCAGCACTCCAAACCTCGGGACAGGGGGTATGAAGGCTGAAGCTTTCTTT. This encodes CASTPNLGTGGMKAEAFF.

The sample holds a few counts of this clonotype. CDR3 amino acids: CAITGGDGYTF. CDR3 DNA: TGTGCCATCACGGGCGGGGATGGCTACACCTTC. The V call is TRBV10-3, the J call TRBJ1-2; D is unclear. Germline CDR1 reads ENHRY; CDR2 reads SYGVKD. Trimming removed 7 bases at V and 6 bases at J, with 9 bases between. This CDR3 is built from 11 residues.

The rearrangement uses TRBV10-3 and TRBJ2-5; 7 nucleotides line up with TRBD1. Germline V gene lookup returns CDR1 ENHRY and CDR2 SYGVKD. V trimming: 0 bases; J trimming: 5 bases; junction bases outside the gene matches: 12. This CDR3 contains 17 residues. For the CDR3, the DNA is TGTGCCATCAGTGAGTCGGTCCGACAGGGAATCCCGGAGACCCAGTACTTC. Encoded protein: CAISESVRQGIPETQYF.

This chain links TRBV7-9 with TRBJ2-7; D assignment may be TRBD1 or TRBD2 (5 bases each). Looked up from germline, CDR1 is SEHNR and CDR2 is FQNEAQ (reference sequence). This CDR3 region has 13 residues. V lost 5 bases to trimming and J lost 5 bases, with 13 bases between them. DNA for the CDR3: TGTGCCAGCAGCCCGCGAAGGGACCACGAGCAGTACTTC. Its protein is CASSPRRDHEQYF.

The chain carries TRBV20-1 and TRBJ2-1, with TRBD1 as a possible D gene (7 bases). V lost 3 bases, J lost 4 bases, and 13 bases lay in between. The germline gives CDR1 DFQATT, CDR2 SNEGSKA (reference sequence). This CDR3 spans 14 amino acids. CDR3 region: CSASEAGGYNEQFF. DNA for the CDR3: TGCAGTGCTAGTGAGGCAGGGGGGTACAATGAGCAGTTCTTC.

This clonotype was seen a handful of times. The V gene is TRBV20-1, the J gene TRBJ2-7; D is ambiguous. CDR1 and CDR2 (germline): DFQATT, SNEGSKA (reference sequence). The CDR3 loop spans 13 amino acids. With 3 bases removed from V and 9 bases from J, the gap between germline ends came to 18 bases. This CDR3 reads CSASLSQALLQYF. DNA for the CDR3: TGCAGTGCTAGTCTCAGCCAGGCTCTTTTGCAGTACTTC.

This clonotype has just a few counts. J is TRBJ2-1 and V is TRBV5-1; D gene uncertain. The ends were cut back, 4 bases at V and 1 base at J, with 9 bases in the middle. The V gene's germline CDR1 is SGHRS and CDR2 YFSETQ. The CDR3 runs 14 residues. CDR3 amino acids: CASSPEGSYNEQFF. CDR3 DNA sequence: TGCGCCAGCAGCCCGGAAGGGTCCTACAATGAGCAGTTCTTC.

The table lists this clonotype with a few counts. This sequence joins TRBV4-3 and TRBJ2-3; TRBD2 is a possible D gene (5 bases). The V gene lost 5 bases and the J gene lost 0 bases, with 12 bases spanning the gap. The length of the CDR3 is 15 residues. Per germline, CDR1 LGHNA and CDR2 YSLEER. The chain's CDR3 is CASSGLVASTDTQYF. The DNA of the CDR3 is TGCGCCAGCAGCGGACTTGTCGCTAGCACAGATACGCAGTATTTT.

V usage is TRBV7-2 and J usage is TRBJ2-7; 7 nucleotides match TRBD2. J gave up 0 bases and V 0 bases, and 5 bases lay outside the gene matches. From germline, CDR1 is SGHTA and CDR2 FQGNSA. CDR3 length: 16 amino acids. This CDR3 reads CASSLAQLAYSYEQYF. CDR3 nucleotide sequence: TGTGCCAGCAGCTTAGCTCAACTAGCGTACTCCTACGAGCAGTACTTC.

V is TRBV12-3 or TRBV12-4 and J is TRBJ1-1; D is unclear. The V and J ends lost 1 base and 1 base respectively, with 10 bases between them. The CDR3 runs 15 residues. CDR3: CASSLGSASNTEAFF. CDR3 nucleotides: TGTGCCAGCAGTTTAGGAAGCGCGTCGAACACTGAAGCTTTCTTT.

The genes are TRBV10-3 and TRBJ2-6; D gene ambiguous. Germline-derived CDR1 and CDR2 are ENHRY and SYGVKD. V shed 8 bases and J shed 1 base, with 21 bases lying between them. CDR3 size: 18 residues. The CDR3 sequence: CAISPRSYAFSGANVLTF. The DNA for the CDR3 is TGTGCCATCTCTCCGAGGTCTTACGCCTTTTCTGGGGCCAACGTCCTGACTTTC.

This clonotype was found a few times. This rearrangement joins TRBV6-5 to TRBJ2-1; D is undetermined. This CDR3 region has 14 residues. Trimming pared 2 bases from V and 6 bases from J, leaving 11 bases between. CDR1 MNHEY and CDR2 SVGAGI come from the germline V gene. In nucleotides, the CDR3 is TGTGCCAGCAGTTACGAGGCGGAATCCAATGAGCAGTTCTTC. Protein sequence: CASSYEAESNEQFF.

This clonotype occurred a few times. V is TRBV19 and J is TRBJ1-5; the match to TRBD1 covers 9 bases. The CDR3 has 16 residues. The J segment lost 2 bases and the V segment lost 3 bases, leaving 5 bases of the junction unmatched. Germline V gene lookup returns CDR1 LNHDA and CDR2 SQIVND (reference sequence). Here the CDR3 reads CASSIRGQGGNQPQHF. In nucleotides, the CDR3 is TGTGCCAGTAGTATTAGGGGACAGGGTGGCAATCAGCCCCAGCATTTT.

The chain has TRBV7-7 and TRBJ2-7, with D perhaps given as TRBD1 or TRBD2 (5 bases each). Germline lookup yields CDR1 SSHAT and CDR2 FNYEAQ (reference sequence). V was shortened by 5 bases and J by 1 base, with 9 bases between the two germline ends. This CDR3 has 13 residues. The CDR3 DNA follows: TGTGCCAGCAGCCCCTGGGGGTCCTACGAGCAGTACTTC. It is translated as CASSPWGSYEQYF. The full variable domain, rest sourced from reference TRBV7-7 and TRBJ2-7, is GAGVSQSPRYKVTKRGQDVTLRCDPISSHATLYWYQQALGQGPEFLTYFNYEAQPDKSGLPSDRFSAERPEGSISTLTIQRTEQRDSAMYRCASSPWGSYEQYFGPGTRLTVT.

This clonotype was counted only a few times. The J gene is TRBJ2-5, the V gene TRBV20-1; possible D gene TRBD2, 7 bases. CDR3 length: 14 amino acids. V dropped 0 bases and J dropped 5 bases, with 13 bases sitting between them. CDR1 and CDR2 from the germline V gene are DFQATT and SNEGSKA (reference sequence). The CDR3 loop is CSARDRRGGETQYF. CDR3 in DNA: TGCAGTGCTAGAGATCGAAGGGGGGGGGAGACCCAGTACTTC.

Only a few counts were recorded for this clonotype. The gene calls are TRBV29-1 and TRBJ1-1, with D possibly being TRBD1 (5 bases). Trimming took 6 bases from V and 0 from J, leaving 8 bases between them. Germline CDR1 reads SQVTM; CDR2 reads ANQGSEA. This CDR3 spans 12 amino acids. CDR3 coding DNA: TGCAGCGTACAGGTCTTGAACACTGAAGCTTTCTTT. Translating it yields CSVQVLNTEAFF.

A few counts support this clonotype. J is TRBJ1-2 and V is TRBV5-1, with D unresolved. The germline gives CDR1 SGHRS, CDR2 YFSETQ. The CDR3 has 14 amino acids. Trimming removed 2 bases at V and 8 bases at J, with 16 bases between. CDR3 region: CASSFGGTGSGYTF. In nucleotides, the CDR3 is TGCGCCAGCAGCTTTGGCGGAACCGGGAGCGGCTACACCTTC.

The V gene is TRBV12-3 or TRBV12-4, the J gene TRBJ2-3, with 7 bases fitting TRBD1. Losses at the gene ends were 2 bases for V and 1 base for J; bases not matched to a gene: 9. The CDR3 totals 17 residues. The CDR3 DNA sequence: TGTGCCAGCAGTTTAAGGACAGGAGGTCCTCGCACAGATACGCAGTATTTT. This sequence encodes CASSLRTGGPRTDTQYF.

The chain couples TRBV20-1 to TRBJ2-3, with 7 positions matching TRBD2. V dropped 5 bases and J dropped 0; count of bases not matched to a gene: 5. Germline assignment: CDR1 DFQATT and CDR2 SNEGSKA (reference sequence). The CDR3 spans 14 residues. CDR3 sequence: CSAVSGASTDTQYF. As DNA, the CDR3 is TGCAGTGCTGTGAGCGGGGCAAGCACAGATACGCAGTATTTT.